Detailed here is one T cell receptor beta chain. These data belong to a study of control samples from healthy donors and cancer patients. V lost 5 bases and J lost 2, with 9 bases in between. The germline CDR1 and CDR2 sequences are MNHNY and SVGAGI (reference sequence). This CDR3 comprises 13 residues. This table comes from immunoSEQ multiplex PCR, and its TCRdb copy is limited to in-frame clones, with some not included. The table lists 400,000 to 450,000 clones, 80% to 95% of them singletons. This receptor was identified in a man aged 35 to 55 with head and neck cancer. This rearrangement joins TRBV6-6 to TRBJ1-2; D is possibly TRBD1 (5 bases). Sequencing was carried out using PBMCs. CDR3 residues: CASSIRDNYGYTF. The DNA of the CDR3 is TGTGCCAGCAGTATCCGGGACAACTATGGCTACACCTTC.